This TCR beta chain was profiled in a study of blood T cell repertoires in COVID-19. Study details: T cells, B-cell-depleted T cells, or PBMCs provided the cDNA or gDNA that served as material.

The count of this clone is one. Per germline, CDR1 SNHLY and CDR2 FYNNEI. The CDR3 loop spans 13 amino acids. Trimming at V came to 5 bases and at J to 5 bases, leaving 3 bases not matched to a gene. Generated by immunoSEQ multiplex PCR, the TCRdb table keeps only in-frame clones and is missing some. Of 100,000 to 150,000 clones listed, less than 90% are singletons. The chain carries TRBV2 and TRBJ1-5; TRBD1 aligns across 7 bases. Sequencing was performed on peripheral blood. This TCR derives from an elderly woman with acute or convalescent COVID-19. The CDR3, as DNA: TGTGCCAGCAGTTTAGACAGGGATCAGCCCCAGCATTTT. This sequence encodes CASSLDRDQPQHF. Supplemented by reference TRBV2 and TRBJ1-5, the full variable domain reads EPEVTQTPSHQVTQMGQEVILRCVPISNHLYFYWYRQILGQKVEFLVSFYNNEISEKSEIFDDQFSVERPDGSNFTLKIRSTKLEDSAMYFCASSLDRDQPQHFGDGTRLSIL.